Each of the 22 T cell receptor beta chains below was sequenced from the same sample in a study of control samples from healthy donors and cancer patients. Only in-frame clones appear in the TCRdb table, and some are missing; sequencing was by immunoSEQ multiplex PCR. The profile shows 150,000 to 200,000 clones, about 92% of them singletons. The sequencing sample was made of blood. The source of these receptors is a man under 40 in good health.

Only a few counts were recorded for this clone. The chain is built from TRBV28 and TRBJ1-1; 7 positions match TRBD1. With V trimmed by 8 bases and J by 1 base, 7 bases remained unmatched. Per germline, CDR1 MDHEN and CDR2 SYDVKM. The CDR3 runs to 14 residues. The CDR3 is CASSGGQKNTEAFF. Written as DNA, the CDR3 is TGTGCCAGCTCCGGGGGACAGAAGAACACTGAAGCTTTCTTT. The full variable domain, completed using reference TRBV28 and TRBJ1-1, is DVKVTQSSRYLVKRTGEKVFLECVQDMDHENMFWYRQDPGLGLRLIYFSYDVKMKEKGDIPEGYSVSREKKERFSLILESASTNQTSMYLCASSGGQKNTEAFFGQGTRLTVV.

This chain joins TRBV10-3 and TRBJ1-1; TRBD1 is a possible D gene (5 bases). Germline CDR1 is ENHRY and CDR2 is SYGVKD. The CDR3 is 15 amino acids. V was clipped by 5 bases and J by 0 bases, with 13 bases between them. CDR3 region: CAISSGRPMNTEAFF. The CDR3 region has the DNA TGTGCCATCAGTTCGGGACGGCCTATGAACACTGAAGCTTTCTTT.

The chain recombines TRBV29-1 with TRBJ1-4; D remains unclear. CDR3 length: 12 residues. Germline V lookup: CDR1 SQVTM, CDR2 ANQGSEA. V shed 4 bases and J shed 5 bases, with 8 bases lying between them. Here the CDR3 reads CSVGEPNEKLFF. DNA of the CDR3: TGCAGCGTTGGGGAGCCGAATGAAAAACTGTTTTTT.

The chain uses TRBV11-2 and TRBJ2-7, with 7 bases lining up with TRBD2. V lost 10 bases and J lost 5; bases outside the gene matches: 14. This CDR3 contains 14 residues. CDR1 SGHAT and CDR2 FQNNGV come from the germline V gene. This CDR3 is CATRLLARFHEQYF. CDR3 nucleotides: TGTGCCACGAGGTTACTAGCGCGATTCCACGAGCAGTACTTC.

This sequence joins TRBV30 and TRBJ1-5; D unclear. Trimming left V 1 base short and J 4 bases short, with 8 bases between. Germline values: CDR1 GTSNPN, CDR2 SVGIG (reference sequence). The CDR3 runs to 13 residues. The CDR3 region is CAWSEWENQPQHF. The CDR3 DNA follows: TGTGCCTGGAGTGAGTGGGAGAATCAGCCCCAGCATTTT.

The chain couples TRBV7-8 to TRBJ2-5; 14 bases are a match to TRBD2. The CDR3 covers 18 residues. CDR1 and CDR2 from the germline V gene are SGHVS and FQNEAQ. With 1 base clipped from V and 7 bases from J, the junction kept 11 bases outside the gene matches. The DNA for the CDR3 is TGTGCCAGCAGCTTAGTGGGACTAGCGGGGGAGTACACGGGGACCCAGTACTTC. Translation: CASSLVGLAGEYTGTQYF.

The chain couples TRBV5-4 to TRBJ2-3; D perhaps matches TRBD2 (6 bases). Trimming took off 0 bases at V and 0 bases at J, with 11 bases between the two ends. CDR3 length: 16 residues. Per the germline V gene, CDR1 is SGHNT and CDR2 is YYREEE (reference sequence). The chain's CDR3 is CASSLASSGSTDTQYF. CDR3 in DNA: TGTGCCAGCAGCTTGGCTTCGAGCGGGAGCACAGATACGCAGTATTTT. Full variable domain (remainder filled in from reference TRBV5-4 and TRBJ2-3): ETGVTQSPTHLIKTRGQQVTLRCSSQSGHNTVSWYQQALGQGPQFIFQYYREEENGRGNFPPRFSGLQFPNYSSELNVNALELDDSALYLCASSLASSGSTDTQYFGPGTRLTVL.

The V call is TRBV5-4, the J call TRBJ1-1, with D tentatively TRBD1 (5 bases). The CDR3 length is 15 residues. Trimming removed 3 bases from V and 4 bases from J, with 16 bases in between. Germline V gene data show CDR1 as SGHNT and CDR2 as YYREEE (reference sequence). CDR3 nucleotides: TGTGCCAGCAGCTCGCCCGGGACGGATCCCACTGAAGCTTTCTTT. It yields the protein CASSSPGTDPTEAFF. The full variable domain, in which reference TRBV5-4 and TRBJ1-1 provide the parts outside the CDR3, is ETGVTQSPTHLIKTRGQQVTLRCSSQSGHNTVSWYQQALGQGPQFIFQYYREEENGRGNFPPRFSGLQFPNYSSELNVNALELDDSALYLCASSSPGTDPTEAFFGQGTRLTVV.

The gene calls are TRBV10-3 and TRBJ2-1; 7 bases map to TRBD1. Germline CDR1 and CDR2: ENHRY and SYGVKD. V dropped 3 bases and J dropped 4; count of bases not matched to a gene: 3. The CDR3 totals 14 residues. DNA of the CDR3: TGTGCCATCAGTGACCCGGGACAGTACAATGAGCAGTTCTTC. It specifies CAISDPGQYNEQFF.

CDR3 in DNA: TGTGCCAGCAGCTTGGATCGGGGGGAGCAGTTCTTC. It specifies CASSLDRGEQFF. This chain uses TRBV5-4 with TRBJ2-1; weak D call: TRBD2 (6 bases). V dropped 0 bases and J dropped 10 bases, with 8 bases sitting between them. Germline V gene lookup returns CDR1 SGHNT and CDR2 YYREEE (reference sequence). CDR3 length: 12 residues.

This sequence joins TRBV4-1 and TRBJ1-1; D unresolved. Germline CDR1 is MGHRA and CDR2 is YSYEKL. Trimming pared 1 base from V and 5 bases from J, leaving 8 bases between. CDR3 length equals 13 residues. Here the CDR3 DNA reads TGCGCCAGCAGCCAAGGGGTGGGAACTGAAGCTTTCTTT. Residues: CASSQGVGTEAFF.

CDR3 DNA sequence: TGTGCCAGTAGCGAACGAGGACAGGCCTATAATTCACCCCTCCACTTT. It specifies CASSERGQAYNSPLHF. The chain combines TRBV19 with TRBJ1-6; 7 positions agree with TRBD1. Germline assignment: CDR1 LNHDA and CDR2 SQIVND (reference sequence). This CDR3 is built from 16 residues. The V gene end was trimmed by 6 bases and the J gene end by 2 bases; junction bases not matched to a gene: 7.

This chain connects TRBV18 to TRBJ1-2, with TRBD1 identical over 7 bases. Trimming cost V 4 bases and J 0 bases; bases outside gene matches: 5. Germline CDR1 is KGHSH and CDR2 is LQKENI. This CDR3 spans 15 amino acids. This CDR3 is CASSLYRGANYGYTF. The CDR3 nucleotides read TGTGCCAGCTCACTGTACAGGGGCGCTAACTATGGCTACACCTTC. The whole variable domain, filled in from reference TRBV18 and TRBJ1-2, reads NAGVMQNPRHLVRRRGQEARLRCSPMKGHSHVYWYRQLPEEGLKFMVYLQKENIIDESGMPKERFSAEFPKEGPSILRIQQVVRGDSAAYFCASSLYRGANYGYTFGSGTRLTVV.

This clone was counted a single time. The chain has TRBV15 and TRBJ2-5; D uncertain. This CDR3 region has 14 residues. Trimming took 0 bases from V and 1 from J, leaving 6 bases between them. Germline CDR1 and CDR2: LNHNV and YYDKDF (reference sequence). The chain's CDR3 is CATSREELQETQYF. As DNA, the CDR3 is TGTGCCACCAGCAGAGAGGAACTCCAAGAGACCCAGTACTTC.

The J gene is TRBJ2-5, the V gene TRBV27, with 16 bases identical to TRBD2. The trim removed 5 bases at V and 9 bases at J, leaving 3 bases unmatched. Germline V lookup: CDR1 MNHEY, CDR2 SMNVEV (reference sequence). The CDR3 runs 14 residues. The CDR3 region is CASSPGLAGGPQYF. DNA for the CDR3: TGTGCCAGCAGTCCGGGACTAGCGGGAGGGCCCCAGTACTTC.

The V and J genes are TRBV7-7 and TRBJ2-2; unclear D gene. Between the trimmed V and J ends, which lost 2 bases and 8 bases, there was a span of 9 bases. The CDR3 is 13 residues long. The V gene's germline CDR1 is SSHAT and CDR2 FNYEAQ (reference sequence). CDR3 sequence (DNA): TGTGCCAGCAGCTTACGGGCTGATGGGGAGCTGTTTTTT. Protein: CASSLRADGELFF.

This clone was detected only once. The chain combines TRBV7-2 with TRBJ2-7; 9 positions agree with TRBD2. The V segment lost 6 bases and the J segment 2 bases; nucleotides outside the gene matches: 11. This CDR3 is 16 amino acids long. The germline gives CDR1 SGHTA, CDR2 FQGNSA. CDR3: CASSPPGLASTYEQYF. CDR3 DNA sequence: TGTGCCAGCAGTCCTCCGGGACTAGCTTCTACCTACGAGCAGTACTTC. The full variable domain, in which reference TRBV7-2 and TRBJ2-7 provide the parts outside the CDR3, is GAGVSQSPSNKVTEKGKDVELRCDPISGHTALYWYRQSLGQGLEFLIYFQGNSAPDKSGLPSDRFSAERTGGSVSTLTIQRTQQEDSAVYLCASSPPGLASTYEQYFGPGTRLTVT.

The chain is built from TRBV6-5 and TRBJ2-1; 9 bases are shared with TRBD2. The CDR3 runs 16 residues. V lost 4 bases, J lost 6 bases, and 10 bases stayed unmatched. Germline CDR1 MNHEY, CDR2 SVGAGI. This CDR3 is CASSSLAGYTANEQFF. DNA for the CDR3: TGTGCCAGCAGTTCCCTAGCGGGGTACACGGCCAATGAGCAGTTCTTC.

The chain employs TRBV6-6 and TRBJ1-5; 9 positions match TRBD1. The ends lost 0 bases at V and 5 bases at J; junction bases unmatched: 2. The germline CDR1 and CDR2 sequences are MNHNY and SVGAGI (reference sequence). This CDR3 region has 15 residues. The CDR3 DNA follows: TGTGCCAGCAGTTACTCCCGACAGGGGGATCAGCCCCAGCATTTT. Its translation is CASSYSRQGDQPQHF.

The rearrangement joins TRBV5-1 to TRBJ2-3; D is uncertain. Between the trimmed V and J ends, which lost 1 base and 0 bases, there was a span of 12 bases. The CDR3 runs 16 residues. Per germline, CDR1 SGHRS and CDR2 YFSETQ. CDR3 loop: CASSLRPQRSTDTQYF. As DNA, the CDR3 is TGCGCCAGCAGCTTGCGCCCACAGAGAAGCACAGATACGCAGTATTTT.

V is TRBV28 and J is TRBJ1-3, with TRBD1 as a possible D gene (5 bases). V dropped 4 bases and J dropped 2 bases, with 18 bases sitting between them. The CDR3 consists of 17 residues. In germline, CDR1 is MDHEN, CDR2 SYDVKM. CDR3 DNA sequence: TGTGCCAGCAGTTGGGGAGGGGCAGGGAAGGCTGGAAACACCATATATTTT. Its protein product is CASSWGGAGKAGNTIYF.

The V call is TRBV2, the J call TRBJ1-2; TRBD1 might be the D (5 bases). Trimming took 11 bases from V and 4 from J, leaving 14 bases between them. This CDR3 region has 12 residues. Germline CDR1 and CDR2: SNHLY and FYNNEI. The DNA for the CDR3 is TGTGCCGGCGATACAGGCGCCTATGGCTACACCTTC. Protein product: CAGDTGAYGYTF.